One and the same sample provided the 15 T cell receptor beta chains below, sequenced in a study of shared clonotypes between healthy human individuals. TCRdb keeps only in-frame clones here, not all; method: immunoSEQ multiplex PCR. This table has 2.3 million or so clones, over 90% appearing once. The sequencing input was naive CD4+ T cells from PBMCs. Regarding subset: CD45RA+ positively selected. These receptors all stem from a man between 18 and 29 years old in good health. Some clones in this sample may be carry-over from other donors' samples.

CDR3: CASSFSGSIDEQYF. CDR3 DNA sequence: TGCGCCAGCAGCTTTAGCGGGAGCATCGACGAGCAGTACTTC. The chain is built from TRBV5-1 and TRBJ2-7; 9 bases line up with TRBD2. V was clipped by 2 bases and J by 5 bases; unmatched bases: 5. CDR3 length equals 14 residues. CDR1 and CDR2 from the germline V gene are SGHRS and YFSETQ. The variable domain in full, completed from reference TRBV5-1 and TRBJ2-7, reads KAGVTQTPRYLIKTRGQQVTLSCSPISGHRSVSWYQQTPGQGLQFLFEYFSETQRNKGNFPGRFSGRQFSNSRSEMNVSTLELGDSALYLCASSFSGSIDEQYFGPGTRLTVT.

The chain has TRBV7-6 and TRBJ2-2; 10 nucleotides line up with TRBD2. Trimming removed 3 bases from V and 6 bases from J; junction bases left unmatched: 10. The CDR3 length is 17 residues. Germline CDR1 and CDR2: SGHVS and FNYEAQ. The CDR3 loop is CASSLATSGAPPGELFF. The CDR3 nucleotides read TGTGCCAGCAGCTTGGCTACTAGCGGGGCCCCACCCGGGGAGCTGTTTTTT. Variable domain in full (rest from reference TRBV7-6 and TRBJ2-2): GAGVSQSPRYKVTKRGQDVALRCDPISGHVSLYWYRQALGQGPEFLTYFNYEAQQDKSGLPNDRFSAERPEGSISTLTIQRTEQRDSAMYRCASSLATSGAPPGELFFGEGSRLTVL.

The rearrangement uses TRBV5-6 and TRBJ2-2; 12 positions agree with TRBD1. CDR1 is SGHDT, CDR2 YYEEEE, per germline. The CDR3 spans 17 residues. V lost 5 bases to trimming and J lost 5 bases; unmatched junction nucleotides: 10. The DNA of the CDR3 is TGTGCCAGCAGAGTACTCGGGACAGGGGGCGATACCGGGGAGCTGTTTTTT. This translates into CASRVLGTGGDTGELFF.

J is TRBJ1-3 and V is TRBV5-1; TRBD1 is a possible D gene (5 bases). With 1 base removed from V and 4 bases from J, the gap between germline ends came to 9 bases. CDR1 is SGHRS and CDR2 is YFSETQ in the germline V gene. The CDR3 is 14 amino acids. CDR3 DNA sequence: TGCGCCAGCAGCTTGCCAGGGATCGGAAACACCATATATTTT. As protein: CASSLPGIGNTIYF.

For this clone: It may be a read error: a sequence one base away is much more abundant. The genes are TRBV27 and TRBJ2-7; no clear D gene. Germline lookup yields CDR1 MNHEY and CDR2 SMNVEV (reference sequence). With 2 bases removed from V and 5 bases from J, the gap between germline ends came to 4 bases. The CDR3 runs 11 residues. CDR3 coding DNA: TGTGCCAGCAGTTTAGGGAACGAGCAGTACTTC. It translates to CASSLGNEQYF.

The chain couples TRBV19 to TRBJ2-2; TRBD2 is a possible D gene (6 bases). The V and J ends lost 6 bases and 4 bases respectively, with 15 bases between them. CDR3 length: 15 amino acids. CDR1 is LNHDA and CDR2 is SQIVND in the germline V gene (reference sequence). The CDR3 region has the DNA TGTGCCAGTAGACTGGGACTCCTAATCACCGGGGAGCTGTTTTTT. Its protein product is CASRLGLLITGELFF.

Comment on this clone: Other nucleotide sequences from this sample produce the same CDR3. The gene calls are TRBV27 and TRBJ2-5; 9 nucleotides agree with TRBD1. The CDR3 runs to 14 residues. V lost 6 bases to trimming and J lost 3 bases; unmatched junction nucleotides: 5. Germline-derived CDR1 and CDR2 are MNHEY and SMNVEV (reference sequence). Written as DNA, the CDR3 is TGTGCCAGCAGCTTGAGGACAGGGGAAGAGACCCAGTACTTC. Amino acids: CASSLRTGEETQYF.

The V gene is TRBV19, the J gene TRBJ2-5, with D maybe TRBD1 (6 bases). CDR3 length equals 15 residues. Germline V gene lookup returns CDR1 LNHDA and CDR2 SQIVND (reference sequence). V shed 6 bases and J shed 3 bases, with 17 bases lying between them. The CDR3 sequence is CASSSTGTMEETQYF. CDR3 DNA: TGTGCCAGTAGCAGTACCGGGACAATGGAAGAGACCCAGTACTTC. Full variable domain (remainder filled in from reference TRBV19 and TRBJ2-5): DGGITQSPKYLFRKEGQNVTLSCEQNLNHDAMYWYRQDPGQGLRLIYYSQIVNDFQKGDIAEGYSVSREKKESFPLTVTSAQKNPTAFYLCASSSTGTMEETQYFGPGTRLLVL.

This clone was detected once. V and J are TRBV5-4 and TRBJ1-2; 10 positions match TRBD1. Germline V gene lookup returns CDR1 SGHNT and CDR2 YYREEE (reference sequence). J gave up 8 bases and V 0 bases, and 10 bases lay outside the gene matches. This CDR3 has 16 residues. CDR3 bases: TGTGCCAGCAGCTTGGCAGGGACAGGGGCAATTGTAGGCTACACCTTC. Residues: CASSLAGTGAIVGYTF. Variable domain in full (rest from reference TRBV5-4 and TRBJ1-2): ETGVTQSPTHLIKTRGQQVTLRCSSQSGHNTVSWYQQALGQGPQFIFQYYREEENGRGNFPPRFSGLQFPNYSSELNVNALELDDSALYLCASSLAGTGAIVGYTFGSGTRLTVV.

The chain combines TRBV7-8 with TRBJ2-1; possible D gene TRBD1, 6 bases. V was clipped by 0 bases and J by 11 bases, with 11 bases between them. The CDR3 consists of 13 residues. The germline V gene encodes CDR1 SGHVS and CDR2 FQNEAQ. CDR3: CASSLALGAKQFF. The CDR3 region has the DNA TGTGCCAGCAGCTTAGCCCTGGGGGCAAAGCAGTTCTTC.

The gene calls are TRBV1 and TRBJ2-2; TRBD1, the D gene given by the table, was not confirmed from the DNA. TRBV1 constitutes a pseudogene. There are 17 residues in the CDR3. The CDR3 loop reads CTSSQDFWGRNTGELFF. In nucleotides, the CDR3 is TGCACCAGCAGCCAAGATTTTTGGGGGCGGAACACCGGGGAGCTGTTTTTT.

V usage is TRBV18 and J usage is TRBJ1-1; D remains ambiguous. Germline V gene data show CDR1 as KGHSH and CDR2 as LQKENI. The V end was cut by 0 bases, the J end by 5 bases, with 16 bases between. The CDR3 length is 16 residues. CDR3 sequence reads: CASSPPPALGRTEAFF. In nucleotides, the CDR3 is TGTGCCAGCTCACCACCCCCGGCGCTGGGAAGGACTGAAGCTTTCTTT.

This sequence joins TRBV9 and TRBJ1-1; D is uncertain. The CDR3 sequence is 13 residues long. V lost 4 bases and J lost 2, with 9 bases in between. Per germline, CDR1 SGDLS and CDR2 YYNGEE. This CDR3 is CASSRLRNTEAFF. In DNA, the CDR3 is TGTGCCAGCAGCCGGCTTCGAAACACTGAAGCTTTCTTT. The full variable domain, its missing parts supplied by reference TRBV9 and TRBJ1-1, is DSGVTQTPKHLITATGQRVTLRCSPRSGDLSVYWYQQSLDQGLQFLIQYYNGEERAKGNILERFSAQQFPDLHSELNLSSLELGDSALYFCASSRLRNTEAFFGQGTRLTVV.

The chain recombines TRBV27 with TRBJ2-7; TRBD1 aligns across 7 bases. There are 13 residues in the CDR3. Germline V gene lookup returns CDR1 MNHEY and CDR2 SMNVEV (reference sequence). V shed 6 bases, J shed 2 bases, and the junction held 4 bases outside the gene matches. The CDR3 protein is CASRRDRTYEQYF. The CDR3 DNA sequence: TGTGCCAGCAGACGGGACAGAACCTACGAGCAGTACTTC.

The CDR3 coding sequence is TGTGCCAGCAGCTTGAGGGGGGCCTACGAGCAGTACTTC. This codes for CASSLRGAYEQYF. The chain joins TRBV5-4 to TRBJ2-7; D assignment may be TRBD1 or TRBD2 (6 bases each). The germline V gene has CDR1 SGHNT and CDR2 YYREEE (reference sequence). This CDR3 is built from 13 residues. Trimming pared 1 base from V and 2 bases from J, leaving 7 bases between.